This T cell receptor (beta chain) stems from a study of blood T cell repertoires in COVID-19. Assay: immunoSEQ multiplex PCR; the TCRdb copy retains only in-frame clones and omits some. The table shows about 69,000 clones, with 75% to 85% occurring only once. Trimming cost V 4 bases and J 3 bases; bases outside gene matches: 3. Germline V lookup: CDR1 SNHLY, CDR2 FYNNEI. This CDR3 is 14 amino acids long. The specimen was peripheral blood. The sequence derives from a human donor in a cohort sampled during active COVID-19. The genes are TRBV2 and TRBJ1-1, with TRBD1 identical over 9 bases. The CDR3 region has the DNA TGTGCCAGCAGTGGACAGGGGGGAGACACTGAAGCTTTCTTT. Protein sequence: CASSGQGGDTEAFF.